Here is one T cell receptor (beta chain) with its context. Antigen: not known. The sample originates from a study of cytomegalovirus exposure and HLA in healthy donors. General study findings and limits: Reports indicate that TCR beta sequences accurately predicted the HLA-A and HLA-B alleles of most subjects.

V lost 4 bases to trimming and J lost 11 bases, with 11 bases between them. CDR1 SNHLY and CDR2 FYNNEI come from the germline V gene. This CDR3 has 11 amino acids. The PCR made use of 60 Vbeta and 13 Jbeta primers. Original handling: Some 12 million shared chains were among the roughly 80 million unique TCR beta chains that a later analysis counted. The protocol was immunoSEQ multiplex PCR, while the TCRdb copy is restricted to in-frame clones and leaves out a portion. V, J and clone size are taken as reported in that table, and D and trimming were inferred from the DNA itself. The data hold more than 150,000 clones, with approximately 82% observed a single time.

V usage is TRBV2 and J usage is TRBJ2-5, with D maybe TRBD1 (6 bases). The sequence derives from a girl aged 2 to 10 in good health and CMV-seropositive. Sequenced material: PBMCs. The CDR3: CASSAQGQQYF. CDR3 coding DNA: TGTGCCAGCAGTGCACAGGGTCAGCAGTACTTC.